This T cell receptor beta chain was found in a study of glioma-infiltrating T cells after dendritic cell vaccination. Overall study context: Patients received autologous tumor lysate-pulsed dendritic cell vaccination between about 2003 and 2013. Patients received three intradermal dendritic cell vaccine injections at biweekly intervals.

The CDR3 spans 15 residues. The ends were cut back, 4 bases at V and 2 bases at J, with 14 bases in the middle. Germline values: CDR1 SGHAT, CDR2 FQNNGV. Profiling relied on immunoSEQ multiplex PCR, and the TCRdb table lists in-frame clones only, not all of them. The sample holds 55,000 to 70,000 clones; 75% to 85% are singletons and the top ten take about 10%. This chain connects TRBV11-2 to TRBJ2-5; D perhaps matches TRBD1 (6 bases). The TCR was taken from a human donor with glioblastoma. Source: blood, taken before dendritic cell vaccination. In DNA form, the CDR3 reads TGTGCCAGCAGCTGGTCGACAGGTTTTCAAGAGACCCAGTACTTC. Protein sequence: CASSWSTGFQETQYF.